The TCR beta chain described here comes from a study of T-cell reconstitution after alpha-beta-depleted transplantation in children. Unique molecular identifiers were incorporated when the TCRbeta library was constructed. Each CDR3 protein gets one entry after TCRdb re-called the PCR reads with MiXCR. The sample has about 610,000 distinct CDR3 sequences; roughly a tenth are singletons. The length of the CDR3 is 14 residues. The germline V gene encodes CDR1 MNHEY and CDR2 SVGAGI. Trimming stripped 3 bases from V and 5 bases from J, with 13 bases between. This clonotype came up many times. The V and J genes are TRBV6-5 and TRBJ2-5; D gene ambiguous. The sequencing used PBMCs from the stem cell graft donor, collected from the stem cell graft. This receptor was taken from a human donor who donated a stem cell graft to a child with acute myeloid leukemia. DNA of the CDR3: TGTGCCAGCAGTTATACACGGACCGCTGAGACCCAGTACTTC. Translating gives CASSYTRTAETQYF.